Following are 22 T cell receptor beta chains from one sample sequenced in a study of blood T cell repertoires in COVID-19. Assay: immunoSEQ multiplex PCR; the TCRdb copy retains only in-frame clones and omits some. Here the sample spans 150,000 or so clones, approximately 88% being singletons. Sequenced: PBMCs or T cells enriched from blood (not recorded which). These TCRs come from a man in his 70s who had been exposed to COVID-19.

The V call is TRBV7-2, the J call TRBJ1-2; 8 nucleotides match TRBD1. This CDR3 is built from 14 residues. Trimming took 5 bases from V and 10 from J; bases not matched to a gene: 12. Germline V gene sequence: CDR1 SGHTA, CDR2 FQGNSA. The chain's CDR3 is CASSLGQGGMPYTF. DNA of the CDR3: TGTGCCAGCAGCCTTGGACAGGGAGGTATGCCCTACACCTTC.

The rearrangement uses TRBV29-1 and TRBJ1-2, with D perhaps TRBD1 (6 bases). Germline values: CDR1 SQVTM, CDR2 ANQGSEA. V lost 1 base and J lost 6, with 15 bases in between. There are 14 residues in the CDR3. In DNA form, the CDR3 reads TGCAGCGTTGAAGTTCTCGGGCAGGGGAATGGCTACACCTTC. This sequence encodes CSVEVLGQGNGYTF.

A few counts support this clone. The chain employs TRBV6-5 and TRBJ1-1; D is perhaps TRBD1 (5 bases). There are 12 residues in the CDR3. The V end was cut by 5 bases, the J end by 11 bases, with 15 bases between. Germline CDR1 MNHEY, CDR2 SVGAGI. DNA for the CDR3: TGTGCCAGCAGTCCATCAGGGTCGGCCGCTTTCTTT. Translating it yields CASSPSGSAAFF.

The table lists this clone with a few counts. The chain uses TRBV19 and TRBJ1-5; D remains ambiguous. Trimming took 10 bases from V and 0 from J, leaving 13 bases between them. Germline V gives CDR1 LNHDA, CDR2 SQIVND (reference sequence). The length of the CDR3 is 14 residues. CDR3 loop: CATCVGDSNQPQHF. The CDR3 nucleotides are TGTGCCACCTGTGTCGGGGATAGCAATCAGCCCCAGCATTTT.

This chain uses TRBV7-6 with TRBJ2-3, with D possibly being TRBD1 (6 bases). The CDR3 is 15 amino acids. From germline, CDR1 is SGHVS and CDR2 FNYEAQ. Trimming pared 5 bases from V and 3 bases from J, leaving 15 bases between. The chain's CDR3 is CASSPNRVGTDTQYF. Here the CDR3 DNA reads TGTGCCAGCAGCCCAAACAGGGTCGGGACAGATACGCAGTATTTT. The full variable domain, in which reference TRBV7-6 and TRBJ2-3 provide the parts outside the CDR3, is GAGVSQSPRYKVTKRGQDVALRCDPISGHVSLYWYRQALGQGPEFLTYFNYEAQQDKSGLPNDRFSAERPEGSISTLTIQRTEQRDSAMYRCASSPNRVGTDTQYFGPGTRLTVL.

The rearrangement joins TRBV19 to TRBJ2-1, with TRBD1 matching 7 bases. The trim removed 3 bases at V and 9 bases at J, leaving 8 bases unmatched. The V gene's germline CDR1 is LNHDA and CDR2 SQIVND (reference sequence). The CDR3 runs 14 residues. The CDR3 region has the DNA TGTGCCAGTAGTATTACAGGGGCAGTAAGTGAGCAGTTCTTC. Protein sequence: CASSITGAVSEQFF.

CDR3 sequence (DNA): TGTGCCAGCAGCGACAGGGGGTACTCCTACGAGCAGTACTTC. Residues: CASSDRGYSYEQYF. The V call is TRBV3-1 (or the pseudogene TRBV3-2), the J call TRBJ2-7; 9 bases agree with TRBD1. The trim removed 5 bases at V and 0 bases at J, leaving 2 bases unmatched. The CDR3 extends over 14 amino acids. The germline V gene has CDR1 LGHDT and CDR2 YNNKEL (reference sequence).

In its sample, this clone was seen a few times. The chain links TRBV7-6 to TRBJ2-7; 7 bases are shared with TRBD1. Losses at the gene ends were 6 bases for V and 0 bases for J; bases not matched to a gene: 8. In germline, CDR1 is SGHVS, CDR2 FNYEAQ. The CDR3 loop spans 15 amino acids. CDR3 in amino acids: CASSPGQDSSYEQYF. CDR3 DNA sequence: TGTGCCAGCAGTCCTGGACAGGACTCCTCCTACGAGCAGTACTTC.

The CDR3 spells CASSLLRANTEAFF. The DNA of the CDR3 is TGTGCCAGCAGCTTATTGAGGGCGAACACTGAAGCTTTCTTT. This sequence joins TRBV7-2 and TRBJ1-1; no clear D gene. Per germline, CDR1 SGHTA and CDR2 FQGNSA. The V and J ends lost 2 bases and 1 base respectively, with 8 bases between them. The CDR3 sequence is 14 residues long.

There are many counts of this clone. CDR3 sequence (DNA): TGTGCCAGCAGCGGACAGTTTGGCTACACCTTC. Amino acids: CASSGQFGYTF. This chain connects TRBV3-1 (or the pseudogene TRBV3-2) to TRBJ1-2, with D possibly TRBD1 on 6 matching bases. The CDR3 runs to 11 residues. V gave up 5 bases and J gave up 7 bases, with 8 bases separating them. Germline V gene sequence: CDR1 LGHDT, CDR2 YNNKEL (reference sequence).

CDR3 sequence (DNA): TGCGCCAGCAGCTTGCAGGGGATGAGAGGCTACACCTTC. It codes for CASSLQGMRGYTF. The chain joins TRBV5-1 to TRBJ1-2; perhaps TRBD1 as D (6 bases). The CDR3 extends over 13 amino acids. Trimming took 1 base from V and 8 from J, leaving 12 bases between them. Germline V gene sequence: CDR1 SGHRS, CDR2 YFSETQ. The full variable domain, rest sourced from reference TRBV5-1 and TRBJ1-2, is KAGVTQTPRYLIKTRGQQVTLSCSPISGHRSVSWYQQTPGQGLQFLFEYFSETQRNKGNFPGRFSGRQFSNSRSEMNVSTLELGDSALYLCASSLQGMRGYTFGSGTRLTVV.

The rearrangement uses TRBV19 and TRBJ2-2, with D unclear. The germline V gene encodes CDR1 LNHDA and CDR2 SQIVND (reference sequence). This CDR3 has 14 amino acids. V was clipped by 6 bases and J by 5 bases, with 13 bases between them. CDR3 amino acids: CASSTLTSTGELFF. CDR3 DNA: TGTGCCAGTAGCACCCTCACAAGTACCGGGGAGCTGTTTTTT.

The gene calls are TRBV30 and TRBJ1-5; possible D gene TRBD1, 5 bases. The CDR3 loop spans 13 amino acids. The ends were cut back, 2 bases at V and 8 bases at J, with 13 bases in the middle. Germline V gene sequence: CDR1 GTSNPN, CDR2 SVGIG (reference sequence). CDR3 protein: CAWSRGHLEPQHF. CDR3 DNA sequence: TGTGCCTGGAGTCGCGGACACCTAGAGCCCCAGCATTTT.

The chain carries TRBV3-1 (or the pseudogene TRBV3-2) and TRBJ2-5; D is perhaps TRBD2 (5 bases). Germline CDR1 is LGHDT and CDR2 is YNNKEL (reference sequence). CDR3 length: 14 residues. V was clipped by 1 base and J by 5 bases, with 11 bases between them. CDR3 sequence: CASSQGPGGETQYF. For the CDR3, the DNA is TGTGCCAGCAGCCAAGGGCCGGGCGGGGAGACCCAGTACTTC.

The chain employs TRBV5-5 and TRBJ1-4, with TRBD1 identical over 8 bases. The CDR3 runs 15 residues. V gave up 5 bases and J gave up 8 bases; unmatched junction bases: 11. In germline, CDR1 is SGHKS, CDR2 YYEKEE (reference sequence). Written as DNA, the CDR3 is TGTGCCAGCAGTTGGGGGGGACAGGTTCGGGAAAAACTGTTTTTT. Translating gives CASSWGGQVREKLFF.

In nucleotides, the CDR3 is TGTGCCAGCAGTTTAGAAGGGGATCAGCCCCAGCATTTT. Protein: CASSLEGDQPQHF. The V gene is TRBV12-3 or TRBV12-4, the J gene TRBJ1-5, with TRBD1 as a possible D gene (5 bases). This CDR3 has 13 amino acids. V shed 1 base and J shed 5 bases, with 6 bases lying between them.

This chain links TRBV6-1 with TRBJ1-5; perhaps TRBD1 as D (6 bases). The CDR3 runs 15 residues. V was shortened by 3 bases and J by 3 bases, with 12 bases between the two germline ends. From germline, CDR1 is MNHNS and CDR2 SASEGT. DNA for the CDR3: TGTGCCAGCAGTGACCCGGACAGATTCAATCAGCCCCAGCATTTT. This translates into CASSDPDRFNQPQHF.

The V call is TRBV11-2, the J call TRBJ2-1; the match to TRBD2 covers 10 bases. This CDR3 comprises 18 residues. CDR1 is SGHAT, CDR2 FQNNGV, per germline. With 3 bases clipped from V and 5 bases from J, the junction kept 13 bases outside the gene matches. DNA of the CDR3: TGTGCCAGCAGCTTCAGGCAGGGGGTAGCGGGAGGTGACAATGAGCAGTTCTTC. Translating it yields CASSFRQGVAGGDNEQFF.

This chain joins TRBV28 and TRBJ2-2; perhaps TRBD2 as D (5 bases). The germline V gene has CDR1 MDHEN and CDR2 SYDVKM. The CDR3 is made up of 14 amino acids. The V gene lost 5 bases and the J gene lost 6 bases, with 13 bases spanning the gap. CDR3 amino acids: CASSEDSVPGELFF. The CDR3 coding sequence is TGTGCCAGCAGTGAAGATAGCGTCCCCGGGGAGCTGTTTTTT.

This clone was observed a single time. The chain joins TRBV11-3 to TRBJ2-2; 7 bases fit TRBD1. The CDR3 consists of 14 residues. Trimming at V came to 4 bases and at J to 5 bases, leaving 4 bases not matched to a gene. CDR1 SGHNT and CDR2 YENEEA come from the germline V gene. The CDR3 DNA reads TGTGCCAGCAGCTCCAGGGGGAGTACCGGGGAGCTGTTTTTT. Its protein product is CASSSRGSTGELFF.

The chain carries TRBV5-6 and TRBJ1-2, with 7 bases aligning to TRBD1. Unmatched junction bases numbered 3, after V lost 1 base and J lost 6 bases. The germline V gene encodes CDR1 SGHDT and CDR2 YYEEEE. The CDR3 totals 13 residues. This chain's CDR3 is CASSLTGVHGYTF. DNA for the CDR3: TGTGCCAGCAGCTTGACAGGGGTCCATGGCTACACCTTC.

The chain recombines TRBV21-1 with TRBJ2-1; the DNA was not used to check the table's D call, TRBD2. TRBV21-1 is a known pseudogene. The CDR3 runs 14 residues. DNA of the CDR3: TGTGCCAGCAGCGCGGGGGGTAGGGGGGCCAGGCAGTTCTTC. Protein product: CASSAGGRGARQFF.